This T cell receptor beta chain derives from a study of T cell changes during pregnancy in multiple sclerosis. The V end lost 3 bases, the J end lost 4 bases, and 9 bases lay between the germline ends. Germline CDR1 and CDR2: MDHEN and SYDVKM. This CDR3 has 13 residues. Sequenced by immunoSEQ multiplex PCR; TCRdb stores in-frame clones only, minus some. The sample carries around 44,000 clones, 88% recorded once. This receptor was obtained from a female donor with multiple sclerosis, enrolled in a pregnancy study. V gene TRBV28 combines with J gene TRBJ2-5; tentative D call: TRBD2 (5 bases). The material was CD4+ T cells from peripheral blood mononuclear cells, obtained in the second trimester of pregnancy. The CDR3 nucleotides read TGTGCCAGCAGTTTTACGGGGAGAGAGACCCAGTACTTC. Amino acid sequence: CASSFTGRETQYF.